This T cell receptor (beta chain) was sequenced during a study of T cell responses to AZD1222 COVID-19 vaccine. Study-level results: No repertoire was sampled before or during the peak T cell response, only after it. Rises in breadth and depth of Spike-specific TCRs came after two AZD1222 doses.

Measured with immunoSEQ multiplex PCR; TCRdb has only the in-frame clones, and not every one. The sample shows around 180,000 clones, over 75% of them seen only once. For this clone: The target antigen is unknown.

The CDR3 spans 13 residues. Germline loops: CDR1 MNHEY, CDR2 SVGAGI. The V segment lost 5 bases and the J segment 5 bases; nucleotides outside the gene matches: 5. Material: peripheral blood, obtained on day 0 of AZD1222 vaccination. The V and J genes are TRBV6-5 and TRBJ1-1; 7 bases are a match to TRBD1. The receptor was derived from an adult in good health. This chain's CDR3 is CASSPTGRTEAFF. CDR3 nucleotides: TGTGCCAGCAGTCCGACAGGGAGGACTGAAGCTTTCTTT.